The next 23 T cell receptor beta chains were all read from a single sample in a study of shared clonotypes between healthy human individuals. The method was immunoSEQ multiplex PCR; TCRdb's version includes in-frame clones alone and lacks a portion of them. The sample has about 2.4 million clones; 85% to 95% are singletons. The source material was naive CD4+ T cells sorted from blood. Subset specified: CD45RA+ positively selected. The source of these receptors is a man younger than 30 in good health.

CDR3 nucleotides: TGTGCCAGCAGCTTAGCGGGGTATGGTGATGGCTACACCTTC. This translates into CASSLAGYGDGYTF. V is TRBV7-2 and J is TRBJ1-2, with no clear D. Trimming removed 0 bases from V and 6 bases from J, with 11 bases in between. CDR1 is SGHTA, CDR2 FQGNSA, per germline. CDR3 length: 14 residues.

The count of this clone is one. This chain links TRBV19 with TRBJ2-3; 12 bases are shared with TRBD2. V shed 3 bases and J 2 bases; nucleotides not matched to a gene: 12. The V gene's germline CDR1 is LNHDA and CDR2 SQIVND (reference sequence). The CDR3 covers 19 residues. In DNA form, the CDR3 reads TGTGCCAGTAGTATGTCTAGCGGGAGGGCCCCTCCCACCACAGATACGCAGTATTTT. Encoded protein: CASSMSSGRAPPTTDTQYF.

The chain links TRBV11-2 to TRBJ2-2; TRBD2 might be the D (7 bases). CDR1 and CDR2 from the germline V gene are SGHAT and FQNNGV. Trimming removed 0 bases at V and 2 bases at J, with 10 bases between. The CDR3 has 16 residues. The CDR3 protein is CASSLEGGANTGELFF. As DNA, the CDR3 is TGTGCCAGCAGCTTAGAAGGGGGGGCCAACACCGGGGAGCTGTTTTTT.

The chain joins TRBV9 to TRBJ2-7, with 8 bases aligning to TRBD2. The CDR3 covers 15 residues. The trim removed 1 base at V and 2 bases at J, leaving 5 bases unmatched. Germline assignment: CDR1 SGDLS and CDR2 YYNGEE. CDR3 sequence reads: CASSVTGGPPYEQYF. As DNA, the CDR3 is TGTGCCAGCAGCGTAACGGGAGGGCCTCCCTACGAGCAGTACTTC.

The chain carries TRBV9 and TRBJ1-2, with 7 bases identical to TRBD1. Losses at the gene ends were 3 bases for V and 4 bases for J; bases not matched to a gene: 12. The germline V gene has CDR1 SGDLS and CDR2 YYNGEE. The CDR3 sequence is 16 residues long. CDR3 sequence: CASSEGRQGELYGYTF. In nucleotides, the CDR3 is TGTGCCAGCAGCGAAGGGCGACAGGGAGAGCTCTATGGCTACACCTTC.

With respect to this clone: Other DNA variants within this sample encode the same CDR3. The chain is built from TRBV6-5 and TRBJ1-2; D is undetermined. This CDR3 has 12 amino acids. Germline V CDR1 and CDR2: MNHEY, SVGAGI. V was shortened by 6 bases and J by 4 bases, with 9 bases between the two germline ends. The CDR3 DNA reads as TGTGCCAGCAGCAAGGGAGGCTATGGCTACACCTTC. Encoded protein: CASSKGGYGYTF.

This chain connects TRBV28 to TRBJ2-3, with 8 positions matching TRBD1. The CDR3 spans 21 residues. Germline lookup yields CDR1 MDHEN and CDR2 SYDVKM. V lost 2 bases, J lost 0 bases, and 19 bases stayed unmatched. CDR3 nucleotides: TGTGCCAGCAGTTTAGCACGAACCAGGGGGCGTAAGATTATAAGCACAGATACGCAGTATTTT. This sequence encodes CASSLARTRGRKIISTDTQYF. Looking up the rest from reference TRBV28 and TRBJ2-3 gives the full variable domain: DVKVTQSSRYLVKRTGEKVFLECVQDMDHENMFWYRQDPGLGLRLIYFSYDVKMKEKGDIPEGYSVSREKKERFSLILESASTNQTSMYLCASSLARTRGRKIISTDTQYFGPGTRLTVL.

As concerns this clone: Other DNA sequences within the sample encode an identical CDR3. CDR3 loop: CASSVGLTETQYF. The DNA of the CDR3 is TGTGCCAGCAGCGTAGGGCTTACTGAGACCCAGTACTTC. J is TRBJ2-5 and V is TRBV9; D is unresolved. Trimming took 0 bases from V and 5 from J, leaving 8 bases between them. In germline, CDR1 is SGDLS, CDR2 YYNGEE. CDR3 length: 13 amino acids.

The genes are TRBV5-4 and TRBJ2-7, with D unresolved. The germline gives CDR1 SGHNT, CDR2 YYREEE (reference sequence). Trimming took 0 bases from V and 3 from J, leaving 16 bases between them. CDR3 length equals 16 residues. The DNA of the CDR3 is TGTGCCAGCAGCTTGGGCGGATCAACATTAAACTACGAGCAGTACTTC. This codes for CASSLGGSTLNYEQYF.

The rearrangement joins TRBV11-2 to TRBJ1-5; TRBD1 aligns across 7 bases. The trim removed 5 bases at V and 4 bases at J, leaving 8 bases unmatched. The germline CDR1 and CDR2 sequences are SGHAT and FQNNGV. The CDR3 loop spans 15 amino acids. The CDR3 nucleotides are TGTGCCAGCAGCCGTGGGGACAGCTGGAATCAGCCCCAGCATTTT. Translated, it gives CASSRGDSWNQPQHF.

Remarks on this clone: Other DNA variants within this sample encode the same CDR3. The V and J genes are TRBV6-1 and TRBJ2-1; 10 bases fit TRBD1. The CDR3 is made up of 13 amino acids. V shed 5 bases, J shed 7 bases, and the junction held 2 bases outside the gene matches. The germline V gene has CDR1 MNHNS and CDR2 SASEGT. The CDR3 protein is CASSPDRGNEQFF. CDR3 DNA sequence: TGTGCCAGCAGTCCGGACAGGGGGAATGAGCAGTTCTTC.

The V call is TRBV10-2, the J call TRBJ1-2; D might be TRBD1 (6 bases). The CDR3 is made up of 14 amino acids. Germline V lookup: CDR1 WSHSY, CDR2 SAAADI. The V end was cut by 0 bases, the J end by 7 bases, with 12 bases between. The CDR3 region is CASSESGGRGGYTF. In DNA form, the CDR3 reads TGCGCCAGCAGTGAGTCAGGGGGTCGCGGTGGCTACACCTTC.

The chain has TRBV11-2 and TRBJ2-7, with 9 bases matching TRBD1. V shed 7 bases and J 5 bases; nucleotides not matched to a gene: 9. This CDR3 is 14 amino acids long. CDR1 and CDR2 (germline): SGHAT, FQNNGV. The CDR3 reads CASTSWDRAHEQYF. The CDR3 coding sequence is TGTGCCAGCACCTCTTGGGACAGGGCCCACGAGCAGTACTTC.

The chain carries TRBV6-1 and TRBJ1-2; 9 bases agree with TRBD1. CDR1 and CDR2 from the germline V gene are MNHNS and SASEGT. J lost 4 bases, V lost 2 bases, and 5 bases had no gene match. There are 15 residues in the CDR3. CDR3 in amino acids: CASSEIGQGIYGYTF. The CDR3 DNA reads as TGTGCCAGCAGTGAAATAGGACAGGGGATCTATGGCTACACCTTC.

CDR3 nucleotide sequence: TGTGCCAGCAGCGTAGGTACTAGCGGGGGGACCCAGTACTTC. Amino acid sequence: CASSVGTSGGTQYF. The rearrangement uses TRBV9 and TRBJ2-5; 11 bases agree with TRBD2. Germline V CDR1 and CDR2: SGDLS, YYNGEE. The CDR3 has 14 amino acids. The ends lost 0 bases at V and 7 bases at J; junction bases unmatched: 2.

The rearrangement uses TRBV27 and TRBJ1-5; 8 bases are shared with TRBD1. The germline V gene encodes CDR1 MNHEY and CDR2 SMNVEV (reference sequence). The junction had 16 bases not matched to a gene; V was cut back by 8 bases and J by 7 bases. The CDR3 is 16 amino acids. CDR3 amino acids: CASRPAAGQGSQPQHF. The CDR3 region has the DNA TGTGCCAGCCGACCTGCTGCCGGACAGGGCTCCCAGCCCCAGCATTTT.

The chain carries TRBV5-1 and TRBJ1-4, with D tentatively TRBD1 (6 bases). Germline CDR1 SGHRS, CDR2 YFSETQ. The V end was cut by 6 bases, the J end by 5 bases, with 20 bases between. The CDR3 spans 16 residues. CDR3 sequence: CASKSQGWTANEKLFF. Here the CDR3 DNA reads TGCGCCAGCAAATCTCAGGGGTGGACAGCGAATGAAAAACTGTTTTTT. Looking up the rest from reference TRBV5-1 and TRBJ1-4 gives the full variable domain: KAGVTQTPRYLIKTRGQQVTLSCSPISGHRSVSWYQQTPGQGLQFLFEYFSETQRNKGNFPGRFSGRQFSNSRSEMNVSTLELGDSALYLCASKSQGWTANEKLFFGSGTQLSVL.

The chain has TRBV11-2 and TRBJ1-2, with 9 bases that match TRBD1. Germline V CDR1 and CDR2: SGHAT, FQNNGV. The V and J ends lost 2 bases and 4 bases, in that order; junction bases with no gene match: 8. This CDR3 is built from 16 residues. CDR3 sequence (DNA): TGTGCCAGCAGCTTACTGAACAGGGGGCATGGCTATGGCTACACCTTC. It yields the protein CASSLLNRGHGYGYTF. Looking up the rest from reference TRBV11-2 and TRBJ1-2 gives the full variable domain: EAGVAQSPRYKIIEKRQSVAFWCNPISGHATLYWYQQILGQGPKLLIQFQNNGVVDDSQLPKDRFSAERLKGVDSTLKIQPAKLEDSAVYLCASSLLNRGHGYGYTFGSGTRLTVV.

This chain joins TRBV5-5 and TRBJ1-1, with D possibly being TRBD1 (6 bases). The CDR3 is 15 residues long. V dropped 4 bases and J dropped 4 bases, with 17 bases sitting between them. CDR1 SGHKS and CDR2 YYEKEE come from the germline V gene (reference sequence). CDR3 sequence (DNA): TGTGCCAGCAGCCTTGGAGGGGGGGTAAGCACTGAAGCTTTCTTT. Protein sequence: CASSLGGGVSTEAFF.

This clone showed up just once. The rearrangement joins TRBV30 to TRBJ2-6; D is unclear. V lost 4 bases and J lost 1, with 8 bases in between. The germline gives CDR1 GTSNPN, CDR2 SVGIG (reference sequence). There are 14 residues in the CDR3. This chain's CDR3 is CAWTAGSGANVLTF. As DNA, the CDR3 is TGTGCCTGGACCGCAGGATCTGGGGCCAACGTCCTGACTTTC.

This chain connects TRBV5-4 to TRBJ2-3; TRBD2 aligns across 12 bases. Trimming cost V 4 bases and J 5 bases; bases outside gene matches: 8. The CDR3 has 16 residues. In germline, CDR1 is SGHNT, CDR2 YYREEE (reference sequence). CDR3 nucleotides: TGTGCCAGCAGCACGGTGACTAGCGGGAGAATAGATACGCAGTATTTT. Translation: CASSTVTSGRIDTQYF. Complete variable domain (other parts from reference TRBV5-4 and TRBJ2-3): ETGVTQSPTHLIKTRGQQVTLRCSSQSGHNTVSWYQQALGQGPQFIFQYYREEENGRGNFPPRFSGLQFPNYSSELNVNALELDDSALYLCASSTVTSGRIDTQYFGPGTRLTVL.

V usage is TRBV6-5 and J usage is TRBJ1-1, with 9 bases lining up with TRBD1. The germline V gene encodes CDR1 MNHEY and CDR2 SVGAGI. V lost 5 bases to trimming and J lost 6 bases; unmatched junction nucleotides: 4. The CDR3 is made up of 13 amino acids. For the CDR3, the DNA is TGTGCCAGCAGTGGGACAGGGACTGCTGAAGCTTTCTTT. Protein product: CASSGTGTAEAFF.

The CDR3 coding sequence is TGTGCCTGGAGGGAAAGATACAGGGGGCAAGTCGGTGAGCAGTACTTC. It is translated as CAWRERYRGQVGEQYF. V is TRBV30 and J is TRBJ2-7; TRBD1 matches 9 bases. Germline CDR1 GTSNPN, CDR2 SVGIG (reference sequence). The trim removed 3 bases at V and 7 bases at J, leaving 16 bases unmatched. CDR3 length: 16 amino acids.